This entry lists 18 T cell receptor beta chains sequenced from one sample in a study of T cell changes during pregnancy in multiple sclerosis. This table comes from immunoSEQ multiplex PCR, and its TCRdb copy is limited to in-frame clones, with some not included. The data show tens of thousands of clones, 80% to 95% seen once. Source: CD8+ T cells from peripheral blood mononuclear cells, taken in the first trimester of pregnancy. These receptors were taken from a female donor with multiple sclerosis, enrolled in a pregnancy study.

This clone has a single count. The gene calls are TRBV7-9 and TRBJ1-1; no clear D gene. V lost 1 base and J lost 7, with 13 bases in between. The CDR3 extends over 14 amino acids. Looked up from germline, CDR1 is SEHNR and CDR2 is FQNEAQ (reference sequence). CDR3 sequence reads: CASSLGVAAIEAFF. The CDR3 DNA is TGTGCCAGCAGCTTAGGGGTGGCGGCTATTGAAGCTTTCTTT.

The chain is built from TRBV5-6 and TRBJ1-5; 8 bases align to TRBD1. Germline V CDR1 and CDR2: SGHDT, YYEEEE. J gave up 6 bases and V 2 bases, and 7 bases lay outside the gene matches. The CDR3 runs to 15 residues. This CDR3 is CASSFSGQGRQPQHF. The DNA for the CDR3 is TGTGCCAGCAGCTTTAGCGGACAGGGCCGTCAGCCCCAGCATTTT. The whole variable domain, filled in from reference TRBV5-6 and TRBJ1-5, reads DAGVTQSPTHLIKTRGQQVTLRCSPKSGHDTVSWYQQALGQGPQFIFQYYEEEERQRGNFPDRFSGHQFPNYSSELNVNALLLGDSALYLCASSFSGQGRQPQHFGDGTRLSIL.

This chain connects TRBV7-9 to TRBJ1-2; no clear D. Germline V gene sequence: CDR1 SEHNR, CDR2 FQNEAQ (reference sequence). V gave up 4 bases and J gave up 5 bases, with 23 bases separating them. CDR3 length: 17 residues. The DNA for the CDR3 is TGTGCCAGCAGCTCATCGGGAACAGCGCAAACGTATTATGGCTACACCTTC. Protein product: CASSSSGTAQTYYGYTF.

The gene calls are TRBV6-1 and TRBJ1-4, with D maybe TRBD1 (5 bases). This CDR3 has 14 amino acids. Germline V lookup: CDR1 MNHNS, CDR2 SASEGT. The V gene lost 11 bases and the J gene lost 5 bases, with 18 bases spanning the gap. The CDR3 DNA reads as TGTGCCGGGGGAGGCTGGGGCCAAAATGAAAAACTGTTTTTT. Amino acid sequence: CAGGGWGQNEKLFF.

This clone turned up a few times. The chain has TRBV7-9 and TRBJ1-1, with no clear D. CDR3 length equals 13 residues. The germline V gene has CDR1 SEHNR and CDR2 FQNEAQ (reference sequence). Trimming left V 5 bases short and J 1 base short, with 8 bases between. CDR3 DNA sequence: TGTGCCAGCAGCCACGCGGGGAACACTGAAGCTTTCTTT. This sequence encodes CASSHAGNTEAFF. Full variable domain (remainder filled in from reference TRBV7-9 and TRBJ1-1): DTGVSQNPRHKITKRGQNVTFRCDPISEHNRLYWYRQTLGQGPEFLTYFQNEAQLEKSRLLSDRFSAERPKGSFSTLEIQRTEQGDSAMYLCASSHAGNTEAFFGQGTRLTVV.

Sample share makes this clone medium-sized. In DNA form, the CDR3 reads TGTGCCAGCAGTGAGGGGACTCAGAGTTCTAATGAAAAACTGTTTTTT. This encodes CASSEGTQSSNEKLFF. V usage is TRBV2 and J usage is TRBJ1-4, with D maybe TRBD1 (5 bases). The CDR3 covers 16 residues. The V end was cut by 3 bases, the J end by 3 bases, with 14 bases between. Per germline, CDR1 SNHLY and CDR2 FYNNEI.

The chain couples TRBV18 to TRBJ1-1; D is ambiguous. This CDR3 has 13 amino acids. The germline V gene has CDR1 KGHSH and CDR2 LQKENI. Trimming left V 3 bases short and J 7 bases short, with 12 bases between. The chain's CDR3 is CASSPEPSVEAFF. The CDR3 region has the DNA TGTGCCAGCTCACCTGAGCCTTCGGTTGAAGCTTTCTTT.

The rearrangement links TRBV4-2 to TRBJ1-4, with a possible D match to TRBD1 (6 bases). Germline V lookup: CDR1 LGHNA, CDR2 YNFKEQ. The CDR3 sequence is 17 residues long. V was shortened by 0 bases and J by 7 bases, with 18 bases between the two germline ends. CDR3 sequence (DNA): TGTGCCAGCAGCCAAGAGACAGGTCATCAGGCTGGTGAAAAACTGTTTTTT. It is translated as CASSQETGHQAGEKLFF.

The chain couples TRBV5-5 to TRBJ1-1; D is uncertain. V lost 2 bases and J lost 2, with 7 bases in between. Germline CDR1 SGHKS, CDR2 YYEKEE (reference sequence). The CDR3 has 13 amino acids. The CDR3 loop reads CASSLQFNTEAFF. As DNA, the CDR3 is TGTGCCAGCAGCTTACAGTTTAACACTGAAGCTTTCTTT.

The genes are TRBV5-1 and TRBJ2-5; 7 bases agree with TRBD1. Per the germline V gene, CDR1 is SGHRS and CDR2 is YFSETQ. There are 16 residues in the CDR3. Trimming removed 0 bases from V and 7 bases from J; junction bases left unmatched: 12. DNA for the CDR3: TGCGCCAGCAGCTTGGAAGGGACAGCCCTCCTGGGGACCCAGTACTTC. This encodes CASSLEGTALLGTQYF.

J is TRBJ1-1 and V is TRBV9, with D possibly TRBD1 on 6 matching bases. The CDR3 consists of 12 residues. Germline V gene data show CDR1 as SGDLS and CDR2 as YYNGEE. V was trimmed by 4 bases and J by 10 bases, leaving 14 bases between them. CDR3 residues: CASSRQGRGAFF. The CDR3 region has the DNA TGTGCCAGCAGCCGTCAGGGGCGAGGAGCTTTCTTT.

This clone was recorded only once. The V and J genes are TRBV4-1 and TRBJ2-7, with 7 bases identical to TRBD1. Germline CDR1 and CDR2: MGHRA and YSYEKL. V dropped 0 bases and J dropped 4; count of bases not matched to a gene: 12. The CDR3 totals 17 residues. CDR3 residues: CASSQDEAGTVFYEQYF. CDR3 DNA: TGCGCCAGCAGCCAAGATGAGGCAGGGACAGTCTTTTACGAGCAGTACTTC.

The V gene is TRBV4-1, the J gene TRBJ2-1; 10 bases are a match to TRBD2. Germline V CDR1 and CDR2: MGHRA, YSYEKL. V lost 5 bases to trimming and J lost 9 bases; unmatched junction nucleotides: 13. This CDR3 spans 16 amino acids. The CDR3 DNA is TGCGCCAGCAGCATCTTAAGCAGCGGGGGGGGGAGTGAGCAGTTCTTC. Amino acid sequence: CASSILSSGGGSEQFF.

The chain carries TRBV19 and TRBJ2-7; TRBD1 agrees at 8 bases. CDR3 length: 15 residues. The junction had 8 bases not matched to a gene; V was cut back by 2 bases and J by 5 bases. Germline CDR1 is LNHDA and CDR2 is SQIVND (reference sequence). In DNA form, the CDR3 reads TGTGCCAGTAGTATAAAGGACAGGGTGGTCGACGAGCAGTACTTC. Its protein product is CASSIKDRVVDEQYF.

V is TRBV9 and J is TRBJ1-1; D ambiguous. The CDR3 contains 16 residues. The V end was cut by 3 bases, the J end by 1 base, with 16 bases between. Germline CDR1 and CDR2: SGDLS and YYNGEE. The CDR3 is CASSDLGRHGNTEAFF. The CDR3 DNA is TGTGCCAGCAGCGATCTGGGGAGGCATGGGAACACTGAAGCTTTCTTT.

The rearrangement joins TRBV10-2 to TRBJ2-4; 8 bases are shared with TRBD2. This CDR3 spans 13 amino acids. The ends lost 8 bases at V and 8 bases at J; junction bases unmatched: 8. Germline loops: CDR1 WSHSY, CDR2 SAAADI. The CDR3 spells CASEVAGSYIQYF. As DNA, the CDR3 is TGCGCCAGCGAAGTAGCGGGGTCGTACATTCAGTACTTC.

The chain carries TRBV6-1 and TRBJ2-3; tentatively, D is TRBD2 (6 bases). Germline lookup yields CDR1 MNHNS and CDR2 SASEGT. The CDR3 runs 16 residues. V was clipped by 0 bases and J by 2 bases, with 12 bases between them. CDR3 in amino acids: CASSEAGGLYTDTQYF. For the CDR3, the DNA is TGTGCCAGCAGTGAAGCGGGGGGACTGTACACAGATACGCAGTATTTT.

The chain combines TRBV5-6 with TRBJ2-3; 14 positions match TRBD2. V lost 4 bases to trimming and J lost 2 bases; unmatched junction nucleotides: 12. CDR3 length: 19 residues. The germline CDR1 and CDR2 sequences are SGHDT and YYEEEE. CDR3 protein: CASSPWGLAGETYTDTQYF. In nucleotides, the CDR3 is TGTGCCAGCAGCCCTTGGGGACTAGCGGGGGAGACATACACAGATACGCAGTATTTT.